This TCR beta chain was sequenced for a study of early T cells in non-severe SARS-CoV-2 infection. The CDR3 has 13 residues. Germline CDR1 reads MNHEY; CDR2 reads SVGAGI. The V end lost 2 bases, the J end lost 6 bases, and 10 bases lay between the germline ends. Overall study findings and caveats: Matching with VDJdb favored anti-spike CD8 responses (missing private and CD4 specificities).

This clonotype has a count of ten or more. The antigen is not known. Individual cDNA molecules were tagged with unique molecular identifiers, the study reported. TCRdb fed the 5' RACE reads into MiXCR, producing one record per CDR3 protein. The top ten clones hold around 13% of a sample with approximately 35,000 distinct CDR3 sequences, under 6.5% of them seen once. J is TRBJ1-1 and V is TRBV6-5, with D unclear. The receptor's source is an adult who was a healthcare worker with PCR-confirmed SARS-CoV-2 infection or an uninfected control (not recorded which). Sequenced material: whole blood. CDR3 coding DNA: TGTGCCAGCAGTTACGCGGGAAGGCCTGAAGCTTTCTTT. Its protein is CASSYAGRPEAFF.